This passage covers 8 T cell receptor beta chains from one sample sequenced in a study of beta chain features in type 1 diabetes. Study-wide results and caveats: TCRB CDR3 length was moderately but significantly reduced in all four CD4+ subsets of Type 1 diabetes patients.

The entirety of the isolated RNA underwent reverse transcription, so expressed TCRB transcripts were sequenced. Data came from immunoSEQ multiplex PCR; TCRdb stores just in-frame clones and leaves some out. The sample consists of approximately 730,000 clones, 13% of them appearing once. What these receptors recognize is not known. Specimen: naive CD4+ T cells from blood. The receptors shown here come from a man aged 18 to 29 with type 1 diabetes.

Of note for this clone: Other nucleotide sequences from this sample produce the same CDR3. The chain recombines TRBV5-1 with TRBJ1-1; no firm D call. V shed 0 bases and J shed 0 bases, with 6 bases lying between them. This CDR3 is 14 amino acids long. CDR1 is SGHRS and CDR2 is YFSETQ in the germline V gene. The CDR3 DNA follows: TGCGCCAGCAGCTTGGGGCAGGTGAACACTGAAGCTTTCTTT. Translating gives CASSLGQVNTEAFF. The whole variable domain, remainder taken from reference TRBV5-1 and TRBJ1-1, is KAGVTQTPRYLIKTRGQQVTLSCSPISGHRSVSWYQQTPGQGLQFLFEYFSETQRNKGNFPGRFSGRQFSNSRSEMNVSTLELGDSALYLCASSLGQVNTEAFFGQGTRLTVV.

V usage is TRBV7-2 and J usage is TRBJ1-2, with D possibly being TRBD1 (6 bases). The CDR3 is 14 residues long. Germline V CDR1 and CDR2: SGHTA, FQGNSA. V gave up 2 bases and J gave up 6 bases, with 13 bases separating them. Here the CDR3 reads CASSLIPQGDGYTF. CDR3 nucleotides: TGTGCCAGCAGCTTAATCCCACAGGGCGATGGCTACACCTTC.

This clone turned up a few times. The rearrangement links TRBV29-1 to TRBJ1-2; no firm D call. Germline CDR1 reads SQVTM; CDR2 reads ANQGSEA. This CDR3 region has 15 residues. V lost 5 bases to trimming and J lost 7 bases, with 23 bases between them. The CDR3 protein is CSVLLDQFYPVGYTF. DNA of the CDR3: TGCAGCGTTCTTCTCGACCAATTCTACCCTGTTGGCTACACCTTC.

V usage is TRBV9 and J usage is TRBJ1-5, with 9 bases identical to TRBD1. CDR3 length equals 16 residues. Trimming cost V 4 bases and J 6 bases; bases outside gene matches: 11. Germline V gives CDR1 SGDLS, CDR2 YYNGEE. As DNA, the CDR3 is TGTGCCAGCAGCCCTTCCGGGACAGGGAATAGTCAGCCCCAGCATTTT. Its translation: CASSPSGTGNSQPQHF. The whole variable domain, filled in from reference TRBV9 and TRBJ1-5, reads DSGVTQTPKHLITATGQRVTLRCSPRSGDLSVYWYQQSLDQGLQFLIQYYNGEERAKGNILERFSAQQFPDLHSELNLSSLELGDSALYFCASSPSGTGNSQPQHFGDGTRLSIL.

This clone was counted between two and nine times. The V call is TRBV5-6, the J call TRBJ2-5, with 7 bases identical to TRBD2. Germline-derived CDR1 and CDR2 are SGHDT and YYEEEE. Unmatched junction bases numbered 10, after V lost 6 bases and J lost 5 bases. This CDR3 is built from 14 residues. CDR3 amino acids: CASNGLTLAETQYF. In nucleotides, the CDR3 is TGTGCCAGCAACGGGTTAACACTAGCGGAGACCCAGTACTTC.

This chain connects TRBV2 to TRBJ1-2; D might be TRBD1 (5 bases). V lost 3 bases and J 8 bases, leaving 16 bases between the germline ends. This CDR3 spans 14 amino acids. Germline loops: CDR1 SNHLY, CDR2 FYNNEI. CDR3 sequence: CASSDNAPPGGYTF. The CDR3 DNA is TGTGCCAGCAGTGATAACGCGCCCCCAGGGGGCTACACCTTC.

The table lists this clone with a few counts. The CDR3 loop reads CASSSQGGTAEAFF. The DNA for the CDR3 is TGTGCCAGCAGCTCCCAGGGGGGGACGGCTGAAGCTTTCTTT. This chain connects TRBV7-9 to TRBJ1-1; 7 bases align to TRBD1. The CDR3 runs 14 residues. Germline-derived CDR1 and CDR2 are SEHNR and FQNEAQ (reference sequence). Losses at the gene ends were 4 bases for V and 6 bases for J; bases not matched to a gene: 8.

The chain has TRBV7-9 and TRBJ2-1; D is perhaps TRBD1 (6 bases). CDR3 length equals 12 residues. Trimming cost V 2 bases and J 9 bases, with 8 bases left between them. The V gene's germline CDR1 is SEHNR and CDR2 FQNEAQ (reference sequence). The CDR3 loop reads CASSLLGAEQFF. CDR3 in DNA: TGTGCCAGCAGCTTATTGGGGGCTGAGCAGTTCTTC. The variable domain in full, with the rest retrieved from reference TRBV7-9 and TRBJ2-1, is DTGVSQNPRHKITKRGQNVTFRCDPISEHNRLYWYRQTLGQGPEFLTYFQNEAQLEKSRLLSDRFSAERPKGSFSTLEIQRTEQGDSAMYLCASSLLGAEQFFGPGTRLTVL.